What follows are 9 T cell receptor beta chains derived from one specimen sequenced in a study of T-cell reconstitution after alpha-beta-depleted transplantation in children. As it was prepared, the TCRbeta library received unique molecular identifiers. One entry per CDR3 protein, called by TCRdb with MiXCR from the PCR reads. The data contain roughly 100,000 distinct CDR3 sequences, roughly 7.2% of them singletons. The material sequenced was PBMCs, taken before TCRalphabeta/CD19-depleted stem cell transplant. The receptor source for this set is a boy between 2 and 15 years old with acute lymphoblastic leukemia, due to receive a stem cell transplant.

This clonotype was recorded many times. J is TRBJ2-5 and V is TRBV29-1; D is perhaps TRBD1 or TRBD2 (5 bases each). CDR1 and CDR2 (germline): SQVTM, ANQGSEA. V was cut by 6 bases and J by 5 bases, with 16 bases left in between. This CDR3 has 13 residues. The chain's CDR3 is CSVAGDGRETQYF. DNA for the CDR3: TGCAGCGTAGCTGGGGACGGGCGGGAGACCCAGTACTTC.

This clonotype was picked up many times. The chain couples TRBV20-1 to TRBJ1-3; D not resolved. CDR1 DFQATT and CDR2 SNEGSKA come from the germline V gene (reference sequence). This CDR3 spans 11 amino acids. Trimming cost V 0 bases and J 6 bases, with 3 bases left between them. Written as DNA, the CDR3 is TGCAGTGCTAGAGATCTAAACACCATATATTTT. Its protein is CSARDLNTIYF.

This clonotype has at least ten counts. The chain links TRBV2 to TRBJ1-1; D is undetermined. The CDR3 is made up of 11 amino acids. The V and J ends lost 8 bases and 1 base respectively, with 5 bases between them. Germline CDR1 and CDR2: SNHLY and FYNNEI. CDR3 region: CASARNTEAFF. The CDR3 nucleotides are TGTGCCAGCGCGAGGAACACTGAAGCTTTCTTT.

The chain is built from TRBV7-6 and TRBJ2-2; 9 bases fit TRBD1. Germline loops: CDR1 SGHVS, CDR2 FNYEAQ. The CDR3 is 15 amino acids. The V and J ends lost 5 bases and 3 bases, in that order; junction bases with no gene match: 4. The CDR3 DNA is TGTGCCAGCAGCCCCCGGGACAGGGACACCGGGGAGCTGTTTTTT. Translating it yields CASSPRDRDTGELFF.

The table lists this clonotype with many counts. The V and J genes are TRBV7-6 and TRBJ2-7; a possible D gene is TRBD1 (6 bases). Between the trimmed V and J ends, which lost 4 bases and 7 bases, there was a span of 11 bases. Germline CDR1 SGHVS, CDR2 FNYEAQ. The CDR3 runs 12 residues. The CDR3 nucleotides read TGTGCCAGCAGCTACAGGGCTGAAGAGCAGTACTTC. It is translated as CASSYRAEEQYF.

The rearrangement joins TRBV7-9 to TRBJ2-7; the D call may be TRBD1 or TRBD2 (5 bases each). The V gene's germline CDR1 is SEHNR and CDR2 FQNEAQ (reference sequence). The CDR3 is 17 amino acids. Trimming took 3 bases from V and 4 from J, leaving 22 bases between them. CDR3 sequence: CASSLGSSSRDHYEQYF. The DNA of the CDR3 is TGTGCCAGCAGCTTGGGTTCCTCGAGCCGGGACCATTACGAGCAGTACTTC. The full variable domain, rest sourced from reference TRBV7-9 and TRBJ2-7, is DTGVSQNPRHKITKRGQNVTFRCDPISEHNRLYWYRQTLGQGPEFLTYFQNEAQLEKSRLLSDRFSAERPKGSFSTLEIQRTEQGDSAMYLCASSLGSSSRDHYEQYFGPGTRLTVT.

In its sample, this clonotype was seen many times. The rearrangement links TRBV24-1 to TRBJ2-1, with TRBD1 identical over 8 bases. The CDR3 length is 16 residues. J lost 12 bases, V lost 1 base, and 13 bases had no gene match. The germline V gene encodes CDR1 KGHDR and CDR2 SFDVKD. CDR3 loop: CATSDFGARVTGGQFF. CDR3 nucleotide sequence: TGTGCCACCAGTGATTTCGGTGCAAGGGTTACAGGGGGGCAGTTCTTC.

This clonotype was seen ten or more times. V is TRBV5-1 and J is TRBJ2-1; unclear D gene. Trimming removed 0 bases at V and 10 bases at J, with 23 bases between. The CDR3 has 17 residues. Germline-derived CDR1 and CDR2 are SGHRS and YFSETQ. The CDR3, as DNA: TGCGCCAGCAGCTTGGCCCCTACCTCGCAAGGTGAGAGGGAGCAGTTCTTC. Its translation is CASSLAPTSQGEREQFF.

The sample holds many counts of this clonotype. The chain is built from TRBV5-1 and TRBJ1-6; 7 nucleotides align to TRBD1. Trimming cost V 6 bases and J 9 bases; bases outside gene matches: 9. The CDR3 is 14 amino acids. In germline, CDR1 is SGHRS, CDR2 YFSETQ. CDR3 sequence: CASNLQGDGSPLHF. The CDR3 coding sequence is TGCGCCAGCAACCTCCAGGGGGATGGTTCACCCCTCCACTTT.